Included here is one T cell receptor beta chain sequence, with context. The antigen remains unidentified. The data were taken from a study of shared clonotypes between healthy human individuals. Points from the study as a whole: The diversity represented, both genetic and in exposure history, was limited by few donors.

For every subset, genomic DNA was evenly distributed across several immunoSEQ plates. Original methodology: Filtering of immunoSEQ junctional sequences could not match full-length read filtering. TCRdb's table, derived via immunoSEQ multiplex PCR, lists solely in-frame clones and lacks some. V, J and clone size derive from that table, while D and trimming were established from the DNA sequence. The sample consists of around 450,000 clones, around 79% of them appearing once. The unsorted samples had tens of millions of PBMCs used for genomic DNA. CDR1 SQVTM and CDR2 ANQGSEA come from the germline V gene. With 6 bases clipped from V and 5 bases from J, the junction kept 8 bases outside the gene matches. This CDR3 region has 14 residues.

This clonotype originated in a woman aged 40 to 50 in good health. Some clones in this sample may be carry-over from other donors' samples. The sample taken for sequencing was PBMCs. This chain links TRBV29-1 with TRBJ2-3, with 10 bases lining up with TRBD2. The CDR3 coding sequence is TGCAGCGTGGTAGCGGGAGGCGAGGGAGATACGCAGTATTTT. Its translation is CSVVAGGEGDTQYF.